This T cell receptor (beta chain) was obtained from a study of blood T cell repertoires in COVID-19. The CDR3 runs to 13 residues. The germline V and J ends were trimmed by 3 bases and 7 bases, with 12 bases remaining between them. In germline, CDR1 is LNHDA, CDR2 SQIVND (reference sequence). Profiling relied on immunoSEQ multiplex PCR, and the TCRdb table lists in-frame clones only, not all of them. This sample has tens of thousands of clones, with approximately 77% found just once. The sequencing sample was made of peripheral blood. This TCR derives from a man in his 70s with COVID-19, enrolled during active disease. The genes are TRBV19 and TRBJ1-1, with D perhaps TRBD1 (5 bases). The CDR3 is CASSMSQVIEAFF. CDR3 coding DNA: TGTGCCAGTAGTATGTCACAGGTGATTGAAGCTTTCTTT.